Presented here are 10 T cell receptor beta chains from one specimen sequenced in a study of Ad26.COV2.S vaccination and SARS-CoV-2 variants. The protocol was immunoSEQ multiplex PCR, while the TCRdb copy is restricted to in-frame clones and leaves out a portion. Of roughly 500,000 clones in the sample, 75% to 90% were seen once. As for treatment: 15 to 20 received Ad26.COV2.S at low or high dose, single or two shots; about five received placebo; per-sample allocation not given. The investigators took samples on day 63 after the first vaccine or placebo injection. Material: peripheral blood, obtained in a trial of Ad26.COV2.S vaccine versus placebo. Source of these receptors: a person aged 18-65 years who received the Ad26.COV2.S COVID-19 vaccine or a placebo.

The rearrangement joins TRBV19 to TRBJ2-1, with TRBD2 as a possible D gene (5 bases). Germline V gene data show CDR1 as LNHDA and CDR2 as SQIVND (reference sequence). CDR3 length: 10 amino acids. V was cut by 11 bases and J by 9 bases, with 11 bases left in between. CDR3: CAETRGEQFF. The CDR3 DNA reads as TGTGCCGAAACTCGGGGTGAGCAGTTCTTC.

J is TRBJ2-5 and V is TRBV12-3 or TRBV12-4; D might be TRBD2 (5 bases). The CDR3 sequence is 13 residues long. The V end lost 3 bases, the J end lost 4 bases, and 9 bases lay between the germline ends. The CDR3 loop reads CASSFSSGETQYF. In DNA, the CDR3 is TGTGCCAGCAGTTTTTCGAGCGGAGAGACCCAGTACTTC.

The J gene is TRBJ2-3, the V gene TRBV7-9, with 8 bases lining up with TRBD2. Germline CDR1 reads SEHNR; CDR2 reads FQNEAQ (reference sequence). This CDR3 has 15 residues. V was pared by 3 bases and J by 0 bases, with 2 bases of the junction left unmatched. The CDR3 DNA reads as TGTGCCAGCAGCTTTTCTAGCGGGAGCACAGATACGCAGTATTTT. This codes for CASSFSSGSTDTQYF.

This chain links TRBV3-1 (or the pseudogene TRBV3-2) with TRBJ2-5; the match to TRBD1 covers 8 bases. The CDR3 loop spans 16 amino acids. Germline CDR1 and CDR2: LGHDT and YNNKEL (reference sequence). After removal of 2 bases from V and 5 bases from J, the junction contained 10 bases not matched to a gene. Here the CDR3 DNA reads TGTGCCAGCAGCCAAAATCTTCGGGACAGGTTCGAGACCCAGTACTTC. As protein: CASSQNLRDRFETQYF.

The chain combines TRBV6-5 with TRBJ2-1, with no clear D. The V gene's germline CDR1 is MNHEY and CDR2 SVGAGI. The CDR3 is 13 residues long. V lost 6 bases and J lost 3, with 9 bases in between. CDR3 DNA sequence: TGTGCCAGCAGGGGAAGAAGCTACAATGAGCAGTTCTTC. Its translation is CASRGRSYNEQFF.

The rearrangement joins TRBV3-1 (or the pseudogene TRBV3-2) to TRBJ2-1; 14 nucleotides agree with TRBD2. The trim removed 1 base at V and 1 base at J, leaving 9 bases unmatched. The CDR3 runs 20 residues. Germline assignment: CDR1 LGHDT and CDR2 YNNKEL (reference sequence). CDR3 in DNA: TGTGCCAGCAGCCAAGCTTTCTTGGGACTAGCGGGAGAGTCCTACAATGAGCAGTTCTTC. It encodes CASSQAFLGLAGESYNEQFF.

J is TRBJ2-7 and V is TRBV11-3; D ambiguous. The CDR3 has 14 amino acids. The V and J ends lost 4 bases and 0 bases respectively, with 10 bases between them. Germline V gene sequence: CDR1 SGHNT, CDR2 YENEEA. CDR3 residues: CASSSGRRSYEQYV. Here the CDR3 DNA reads TGTGCCAGCAGCTCCGGCAGGCGCTCCTACGAGCAGTACGTC.

This chain links TRBV30 with TRBJ1-2; no clear D. There are 14 residues in the CDR3. Germline lookup yields CDR1 GTSNPN and CDR2 SVGIG (reference sequence). With 7 bases removed from V and 3 bases from J, the gap between germline ends came to 18 bases. The CDR3 spells CALTGSDTYYGYTF. CDR3 sequence (DNA): TGTGCCTTAACCGGGAGCGATACCTACTATGGCTACACCTTC.

This sequence joins TRBV9 and TRBJ2-2; D gene ambiguous. V was trimmed by 2 bases and J by 2 bases, leaving 4 bases between them. Germline-derived CDR1 and CDR2 are SGDLS and YYNGEE. CDR3 length: 13 residues. The CDR3 DNA reads as TGTGCCAGCAGCGTCGGAAACACCGGGGAGCTGTTTTTT. It yields the protein CASSVGNTGELFF.

The V and J genes are TRBV6-1 and TRBJ1-2; no clear D. CDR1 is MNHNS, CDR2 SASEGT, per germline. The V and J ends lost 2 bases and 6 bases respectively, with 10 bases between them. This CDR3 region has 13 residues. CDR3 DNA sequence: TGTGCCAGCAGTGAAAGGAGGGAGCATGGCTACACCTTC. This sequence encodes CASSERREHGYTF.